This T cell receptor beta chain was captured in a study of T cell clonotyping in hematopoietic cell transplantation. The study's findings and limits: Without cell sorting, CD4 versus CD8 contributions remain unresolved.

Sample time point: recipient sample about 28 days before transplant, after cytoreduction. With respect to this clone: The antigen is unknown.

The assay was immunoSEQ multiplex PCR, and TCRdb's table has in-frame clones only and misses some. The data contain about 28,000 clones, more than 85% of them singletons. The CDR3 covers 16 residues. The germline CDR1 and CDR2 sequences are SGHRS and YFSETQ. Trimming left V 2 bases short and J 4 bases short, with 19 bases between. The clonotype originates from a man aged 45-65 years with acute myeloid leukemia. Some clones in this sample may be carry-over from other donors' samples. The chain couples TRBV5-1 to TRBJ2-7; maybe TRBD1 (6 bases). Here the sequenced sample was peripheral blood mononuclear cells, taken before stem cell transplant. This CDR3 is CASSFNLGRGMYEQYF. The CDR3 nucleotides read TGCGCCAGCAGCTTCAATCTCGGCAGGGGTATGTACGAGCAGTACTTC.